This T cell receptor (beta chain) was sequenced in a study of CD8 T cells in Susac syndrome. It was with random hexamers that roughly 0.45 to 1 ug RNA was reverse transcribed. The method of amplification for TCR beta CDR3 was immunoSEQ multiplex PCR, covering 54 Vbeta and 13 Jbeta. Each CDR3 protein is one row after TCRdb ran MiXCR on the immunoSEQ multiplex PCR reads. The sample comprises 150,000 to 200,000 distinct CDR3 sequences, roughly 92% of which are singletons, and 0.09% to 0.1% rests with the top ten. CDR3 size: 13 residues. With 5 bases removed from V and 1 base from J, the gap between germline ends came to 8 bases. The germline gives CDR1 MNHEY, CDR2 SMNVEV (reference sequence). Concerning this clonotype: The antigen is not known.

Sequencing of TCR beta was performed on blood CD8+ T cells and on blood CD4+ T cells. Through negative isolation, CD4+ and CD8+ T cells were obtained, while TEMRA cells were enriched using FACS. Broader study findings: The study recognized that the number of individuals in its TCR sequencing and HLA analysis was relatively small.

The TCR originated in a human donor with multiple sclerosis. The V and J genes are TRBV27 and TRBJ2-5; D uncertain. Material for sequencing was CD4+ T cells from PBMCs. CDR3 sequence: CASSIGGQETQYF. The CDR3 DNA reads as TGTGCCAGCAGTATCGGCGGCCAAGAGACCCAGTACTTC.